The 8 T cell receptor beta chains given below trace back to one sample, sequenced in a study of T cell responses to AZD1222 COVID-19 vaccine. Data came from immunoSEQ multiplex PCR; TCRdb stores just in-frame clones and leaves some out. The data hold over 100,000 clones, with about 87% observed a single time. The material was peripheral blood, obtained 28 days after the second AZD1222 dose. These receptors came from an adult who received the AZD1222 COVID-19 vaccine.

The chain joins TRBV18 to TRBJ2-3, with 11 bases lining up with TRBD1. Germline values: CDR1 KGHSH, CDR2 LQKENI. The CDR3 length is 16 residues. The V and J ends lost 3 bases and 1 base, in that order; junction bases with no gene match: 3. CDR3 bases: TGTGCCAGCTCACCTACGGACAGGGGGCGCACAGATACGCAGTATTTT. Translated, it gives CASSPTDRGRTDTQYF.

The sample holds a few counts of this clone. This chain joins TRBV3-1 (or the pseudogene TRBV3-2) and TRBJ2-1; tentative D call: TRBD2 (6 bases). CDR1 is LGHDT and CDR2 is YNNKEL in the germline V gene (reference sequence). The CDR3 runs 16 residues. V lost 4 bases, J lost 2 bases, and 15 bases lay in between. The CDR3 region is CASSPFSGLPYNEQFF. The CDR3, as DNA: TGTGCCAGCAGCCCCTTCAGCGGGCTTCCCTACAATGAGCAGTTCTTC.

V usage is TRBV24-1 and J usage is TRBJ1-5, with no clear D. The germline gives CDR1 KGHDR, CDR2 SFDVKD. V shed 4 bases and J shed 4 bases, with 4 bases lying between them. The CDR3 has 12 amino acids. Here the CDR3 DNA reads TGTGCCACCAGTGACGGAAATCAGCCCCAGCATTTT. Translating it yields CATSDGNQPQHF.

The V call is TRBV7-2, the J call TRBJ2-2; weak D call: TRBD2 (6 bases). V was shortened by 5 bases and J by 1 base, with 20 bases between the two germline ends. The CDR3 has 18 residues. Germline values: CDR1 SGHTA, CDR2 FQGNSA. The CDR3 nucleotides are TGTGCCAGCAGCCTGCGCTGGGCTAGCGAACTGAACACCGGGGAGCTGTTTTTT. Encoded protein: CASSLRWASELNTGELFF.

The V call is TRBV5-1, the J call TRBJ2-6, with 9 bases fitting TRBD2. Germline V lookup: CDR1 SGHRS, CDR2 YFSETQ. The CDR3 loop spans 22 amino acids. J was trimmed by 2 bases and V by 0 bases; bases with no gene match: 18. CDR3 nucleotide sequence: TGCGCCAGCAGCTTGGGAACCCCGGGACTAGCCTCGAACCTCCCTGGGGCCAACGTCCTGACTTTC. Its translation is CASSLGTPGLASNLPGANVLTF.

V gene TRBV7-2 combines with J gene TRBJ1-2; tentative D call: TRBD1 (5 bases). Trimming shortened V by 2 bases and J by 4 bases, and 20 bases separated the two germline ends. In germline, CDR1 is SGHTA, CDR2 FQGNSA. CDR3 size: 17 residues. The CDR3: CASSLLGRGRRFYGYTF. The CDR3 DNA reads TGTGCCAGCAGCTTATTAGGCCGGGGACGGCGATTCTATGGCTACACCTTC.

The CDR3 region is CASSQFYLQPIQETQYF. CDR3 coding DNA: TGTGCCAGCAGCCAGTTCTACTTACAGCCGATCCAAGAGACCCAGTACTTC. The chain has TRBV14 and TRBJ2-5; D not certain. The CDR3 extends over 17 amino acids. Trimming cost V 3 bases and J 1 base, with 18 bases left between them. Germline V CDR1 and CDR2: SGHDN, FVKESK.

This chain links TRBV7-2 with TRBJ2-7, with 8 positions matching TRBD2. The V segment lost 6 bases and the J segment 0 bases; nucleotides outside the gene matches: 13. The CDR3 runs to 17 residues. Germline values: CDR1 SGHTA, CDR2 FQGNSA. CDR3 DNA sequence: TGTGCCAGCAGTTACTCGGGCGGGGGGCGTACCTCCTACGAGCAGTACTTC. It translates to CASSYSGGGRTSYEQYF.